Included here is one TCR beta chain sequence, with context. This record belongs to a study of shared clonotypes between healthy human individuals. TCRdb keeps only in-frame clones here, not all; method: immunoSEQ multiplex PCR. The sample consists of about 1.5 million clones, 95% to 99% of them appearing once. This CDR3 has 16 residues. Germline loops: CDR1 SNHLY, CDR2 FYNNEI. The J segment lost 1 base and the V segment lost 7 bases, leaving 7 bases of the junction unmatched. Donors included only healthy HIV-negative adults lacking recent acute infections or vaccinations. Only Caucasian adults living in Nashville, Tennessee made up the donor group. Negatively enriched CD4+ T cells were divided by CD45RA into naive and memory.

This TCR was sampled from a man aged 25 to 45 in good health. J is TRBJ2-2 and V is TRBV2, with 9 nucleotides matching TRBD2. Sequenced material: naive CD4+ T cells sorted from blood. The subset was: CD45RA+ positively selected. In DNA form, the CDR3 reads TGTGCCAGCAACCGAGCGGGAGGCGTGAACACCGGGGAGCTGTTTTTT. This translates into CASNRAGGVNTGELFF.